A selection of T cell receptor beta chains follows, all from one sample in a study of blood T cell repertoires in COVID-19. Assay: immunoSEQ multiplex PCR; the TCRdb copy retains only in-frame clones and omits some. The sample lists fewer than 350,000 clones, 75% to 90% seen once, with roughly 2.2% in the top ten. The sample was PBMCs or T cells enriched from blood (not recorded which). The source is a man aged 30 to 39 who had recovered from COVID-19. Both conserved end residues are part of each CDR3. A D gene is named only where the DNA matches it firmly. For some rows the clone size is stated as once, few or many, or as a class when expanded; others skip it.

j_call: TRBJ2-7; clone_size: -; v_call: TRBV5-1; d_call: -; cdr3_aa: CASSPGSPWGQYF; cdr3_nt: TGCGCCAGCAGCCCGGGGTCTCCCTGGGGGCAGTACTTC
j_call: TRBJ2-7; clone_size: once; v_call: TRBV5-1; d_call: TRBD1; cdr3_aa: CASRPGQGSYEQYF; cdr3_nt: TGCGCCAGCAGGCCGGGACAGGGGTCCTACGAGCAGTACTTC
j_call: TRBJ2-2; clone_size: -; v_call: TRBV6-6; d_call: -; cdr3_aa: CASSPPKNTGELFF; cdr3_nt: TGTGCCAGCAGCCCCCCCAAGAACACCGGGGAGCTGTTTTTT
j_call: TRBJ2-7; clone_size: -; v_call: TRBV19; d_call: TRBD2; cdr3_aa: CASSMGAGTREQYF; cdr3_nt: TGTGCCAGTAGTATGGGAGCGGGGACGCGCGAGCAGTACTTC
j_call: TRBJ2-7; clone_size: -; v_call: TRBV9; d_call: TRBD1; cdr3_aa: CASSVGQGASYEQYF; cdr3_nt: TGTGCCAGCAGCGTCGGACAGGGGGCCTCCTACGAGCAGTACTTC
j_call: TRBJ2-6; clone_size: -; v_call: TRBV2; d_call: TRBD1; cdr3_aa: CASSETGDVLTF; cdr3_nt: TGTGCCAGCAGTGAGACAGGGGACGTCCTGACTTTC
j_call: TRBJ2-3; clone_size: -; v_call: TRBV7-9; d_call: -; cdr3_aa: CASSRRDPMTDTQYF; cdr3_nt: TGTGCCAGCAGCCGCCGGGATCCAATGACAGATACGCAGTATTTT
j_call: TRBJ1-3; clone_size: -; v_call: TRBV7-6; d_call: -; cdr3_aa: CASSLAGASGNTIYF; cdr3_nt: TGTGCCAGCAGCTTAGCGGGGGCATCTGGAAACACCATATATTTT
j_call: TRBJ1-2; clone_size: -; v_call: TRBV6-4; d_call: -; cdr3_aa: CASSPDTGYYGYTF; cdr3_nt: TGTGCCAGCAGCCCGGACACAGGATACTATGGCTACACCTTC
j_call: TRBJ1-2; clone_size: -; v_call: TRBV5-5; d_call: -; cdr3_aa: CASSPAGGNAYGYTF; cdr3_nt: TGTGCCAGCAGCCCAGCGGGGGGAAATGCCTATGGCTACACCTTC